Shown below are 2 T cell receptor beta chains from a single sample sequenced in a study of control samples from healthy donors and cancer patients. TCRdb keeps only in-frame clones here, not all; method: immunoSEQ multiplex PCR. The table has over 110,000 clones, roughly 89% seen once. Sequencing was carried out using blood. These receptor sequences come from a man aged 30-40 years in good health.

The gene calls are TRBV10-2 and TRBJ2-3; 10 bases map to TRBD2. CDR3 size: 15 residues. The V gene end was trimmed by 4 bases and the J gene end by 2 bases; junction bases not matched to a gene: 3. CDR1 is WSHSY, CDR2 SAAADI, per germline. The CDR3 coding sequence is TGCGCCAGCAGTGTTCTAGCGGGGGCCACAGATACGCAGTATTTT. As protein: CASSVLAGATDTQYF.

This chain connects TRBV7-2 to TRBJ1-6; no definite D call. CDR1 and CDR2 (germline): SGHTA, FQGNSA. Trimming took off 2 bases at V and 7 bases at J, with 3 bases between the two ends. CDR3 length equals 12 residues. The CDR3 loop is CASSLINSPLHF. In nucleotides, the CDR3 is TGTGCCAGCAGCTTAATCAATTCACCCCTCCACTTT.